This T cell receptor (beta chain) originates from a study of blood T cell repertoires in COVID-19. Germline trimming cut 7 bases from V and 4 bases from J; bases unmatched to any gene: 7. CDR1 and CDR2 (germline): LNHDA, SQIVND (reference sequence). This CDR3 has 14 residues. Assay used: immunoSEQ multiplex PCR; TCRdb lists only in-frame clones, some missing. This sample has some 150,000 clones, with roughly 89% found just once. This TCR came from a man between 60 and 70 years old with active or convalescent COVID-19. Sequenced: peripheral blood. The rearrangement joins TRBV19 to TRBJ2-3, with TRBD2 matching over 8 bases. The DNA for the CDR3 is TGTGCCAGTAATCGGAAGCGGGGGTCAGATACGCAGTATTTT. Translation gives CASNRKRGSDTQYF.